Following are 23 T cell receptor beta chains from one sample sequenced in a study of persistence of HIV-infected CD4 T cells (dated by TCRdb to the early 2020s). The treatment or condition label of this sample denotes: suppressive antiretroviral therapy. Lysates of CMV-infected fibroblasts were used at approximately 10 ug/mL for cell stimulation. Nonresponding CD40L-negative CD69-negative CD45RO-high memory CD4+ T cells were sorted as memory populations depleted of antigen-responding cells. These receptors lack a known antigen. The immunoSEQ hsTCRB assay version 4, run in survey mode, was used to sequence TCRbeta repertoires from genomic DNA. The immuneACCESS repertoire file appears here via TCRdb, limited to in-frame rearrangements. These files lack a portion of the clones; in checked studies, under half of the deficit traces to unresolved V genes, and the cause of the others is not known. The sample table lists 46,000 or so clones, more than 70% of them with a count of one. Under 3.5% of the sample comes from the top ten.

Sequencing used CD4+ T cells sorted from PBMCs after roughly 18-hour stimulation, obtained from a patient who received antiretroviral therapy. This specimen's cell subset or site label, per the study, means: CD40L-CD69- CD45RO-high memory CD4 T cells not responding to CMV lysate. Receptors originate from an adult man with HIV who was CMV-seropositive.

The chain recombines TRBV12-3 or TRBV12-4 with TRBJ1-3; D remains ambiguous. V was shortened by 3 bases and J by 10 bases, with 4 bases between the two germline ends. The CDR3 consists of 10 residues. CDR3 DNA: TGTGCCAGCAGTTTTAAAACCATATATTTT. Its translation is CASSFKTIYF.

The gene calls are TRBV30 and TRBJ1-2; D gene ambiguous. The CDR3 extends over 15 amino acids. V was clipped by 0 bases and J by 0 bases, with 11 bases between them. The germline V gene encodes CDR1 GTSNPN and CDR2 SVGIG (reference sequence). The CDR3 protein is CAWSVQRYPNYGYTF. The CDR3 region has the DNA TGTGCCTGGAGTGTACAAAGGTACCCTAACTATGGCTACACCTTC.

In this sample, this clone turned up a few times. The chain links TRBV19 to TRBJ2-2; TRBD1 is a possible D gene (5 bases). CDR3 length: 16 residues. V was shortened by 2 bases and J by 1 base, with 11 bases between the two germline ends. In germline, CDR1 is LNHDA, CDR2 SQIVND (reference sequence). The CDR3 loop reads CASSIQGFKNTGELFF. The CDR3 nucleotides are TGTGCCAGTAGTATACAGGGATTCAAGAACACCGGGGAGCTGTTTTTT.

The V and J genes are TRBV18 and TRBJ1-1, with no clear D. The CDR3 loop spans 15 amino acids. With 0 bases removed from V and 4 bases from J, the gap between germline ends came to 12 bases. Germline lookup yields CDR1 KGHSH and CDR2 LQKENI. CDR3 region: CASSPPDPAGTEAFF. CDR3 sequence (DNA): TGTGCCAGCTCACCACCGGACCCGGCCGGCACTGAAGCTTTCTTT.

This clone has a single count. The V call is TRBV28, the J call TRBJ2-2, with D perhaps given as TRBD1 or TRBD2 (5 bases each). CDR1 MDHEN and CDR2 SYDVKM come from the germline V gene. This CDR3 is built from 15 residues. Trimming cost V 3 bases and J 5 bases, with 13 bases left between them. The CDR3 region is CASSLDNSDTGELFF. The CDR3 region has the DNA TGTGCCAGCAGTTTGGACAATAGCGATACCGGGGAGCTGTTTTTT.

The sample holds a few counts of this clone. The chain joins TRBV2 to TRBJ2-7, with TRBD2 identical over 7 bases. The CDR3 runs to 15 residues. Germline V gene sequence: CDR1 SNHLY, CDR2 FYNNEI. V lost 1 base to trimming and J lost 3 bases; unmatched junction nucleotides: 6. This CDR3 is CASSEVRLAVYEQYF. The CDR3 nucleotides are TGTGCCAGCAGTGAAGTGCGCCTAGCGGTCTACGAGCAGTACTTC.

The chain carries TRBV11-3 and TRBJ2-2; tentatively, D is TRBD2 (5 bases). The V gene's germline CDR1 is SGHNT and CDR2 YENEEA. V lost 6 bases and J 0 bases, leaving 14 bases between the germline ends. The CDR3 has 16 amino acids. The CDR3 coding sequence is TGTGCCAGCAGAAAAGAGGGCTCCTCGAACACCGGGGAGCTGTTTTTT. Translating it yields CASRKEGSSNTGELFF.

The gene calls are TRBV20-1 and TRBJ2-1; D gene ambiguous. In germline, CDR1 is DFQATT, CDR2 SNEGSKA (reference sequence). V lost 3 bases and J 10 bases, leaving 10 bases between the germline ends. This CDR3 contains 11 residues. The CDR3 region is CSASPQEEQFF. CDR3 coding DNA: TGCAGTGCTAGTCCCCAGGAAGAGCAGTTCTTC.

The chain is built from TRBV5-4 and TRBJ2-7, with D possibly being TRBD2 (5 bases). Germline V lookup: CDR1 SGHNT, CDR2 YYREEE (reference sequence). This CDR3 is built from 14 residues. V lost 3 bases and J 3 bases, leaving 13 bases between the germline ends. CDR3 amino acids: CASSSGSLHYEQYF. The CDR3 bases are TGTGCCAGCAGCTCGGGGTCGCTTCACTACGAGCAGTACTTC. Using reference TRBV5-4 and TRBJ2-7 for the parts outside the CDR3, the full variable domain is ETGVTQSPTHLIKTRGQQVTLRCSSQSGHNTVSWYQQALGQGPQFIFQYYREEENGRGNFPPRFSGLQFPNYSSELNVNALELDDSALYLCASSSGSLHYEQYFGPGTRLTVT.

J is TRBJ1-2 and V is TRBV6-6, with TRBD1 as a possible D gene (5 bases). The V gene's germline CDR1 is MNHNY and CDR2 SVGAGI (reference sequence). CDR3 size: 13 residues. V lost 8 bases, J lost 4 bases, and 14 bases lay in between. The CDR3 sequence: CASGWRGVYGYTF. CDR3 nucleotide sequence: TGTGCCAGCGGATGGAGGGGAGTCTATGGCTACACCTTC.

The chain has TRBV18 and TRBJ1-3; TRBD1 aligns across 7 bases. The CDR3 runs 14 residues. After removal of 3 bases from V and 2 bases from J, the junction contained 1 base not matched to a gene. The germline gives CDR1 KGHSH, CDR2 LQKENI. CDR3: CASSPDRAGNTIYF. CDR3 nucleotides: TGTGCCAGCTCACCCGACAGGGCTGGAAACACCATATATTTT.

This clone was found a few times. V gene TRBV2 combines with J gene TRBJ1-2, with 7 bases fitting TRBD1. This CDR3 contains 14 residues. Germline-derived CDR1 and CDR2 are SNHLY and FYNNEI. After removal of 4 bases from V and 8 bases from J, the junction contained 10 bases not matched to a gene. The CDR3 DNA is TGTGCCAGCAGTGGCAACAGGGGAGTGGGCGGCTACACCTTC. Translating it yields CASSGNRGVGGYTF. The full variable domain, rest sourced from reference TRBV2 and TRBJ1-2, is EPEVTQTPSHQVTQMGQEVILRCVPISNHLYFYWYRQILGQKVEFLVSFYNNEISEKSEIFDDQFSVERPDGSNFTLKIRSTKLEDSAMYFCASSGNRGVGGYTFGSGTRLTVV.

The rearrangement links TRBV18 to TRBJ2-3; possible D gene TRBD1, 6 bases. Germline loops: CDR1 KGHSH, CDR2 LQKENI. Trimming removed 2 bases from V and 3 bases from J, with 18 bases in between. The CDR3 loop spans 17 amino acids. CDR3 nucleotide sequence: TGTGCCAGCTCACCATTCATCCCCAGGGGACAAACAGATACGCAGTATTTT. Its translation is CASSPFIPRGQTDTQYF.

This clone is a singleton in its sample. The chain has TRBV29-1 and TRBJ1-1; TRBD1 matches at 7 bases. CDR1 is SQVTM and CDR2 is ANQGSEA in the germline V gene. The CDR3 is made up of 12 amino acids. The J segment lost 11 bases and the V segment lost 5 bases, leaving 11 bases of the junction unmatched. CDR3 DNA: TGCAGCGTTCGACAGGGAAGTAGATCGGCTTTCTTT. Translated, it gives CSVRQGSRSAFF.

The genes are TRBV2 and TRBJ2-7; 7 positions match TRBD1. This CDR3 is 13 amino acids long. Germline V CDR1 and CDR2: SNHLY, FYNNEI. The trim removed 6 bases at V and 3 bases at J, leaving 5 bases unmatched. CDR3 residues: CASSLDRVYEQYF. The CDR3 nucleotides read TGTGCCAGCAGCCTCGACAGGGTCTACGAGCAGTACTTC.

This clone was detected only a few times. The chain is built from TRBV5-1 and TRBJ2-6, with D unclear. Germline V CDR1 and CDR2: SGHRS, YFSETQ. This CDR3 has 14 amino acids. V gave up 7 bases and J gave up 0 bases, with 8 bases separating them. CDR3: CASEQISGANVLTF. CDR3 in DNA: TGCGCCAGCGAACAGATCTCTGGGGCCAACGTCCTGACTTTC.

This clone was seen a few times. The V gene is TRBV6-6, the J gene TRBJ2-3, with D unclear. Germline assignment: CDR1 MNHNY and CDR2 SVGAGI (reference sequence). Trimming removed 4 bases from V and 4 bases from J, with 6 bases in between. This CDR3 comprises 12 residues. The CDR3 loop is CASSSFSDTQYF. As DNA, the CDR3 is TGTGCCAGCAGTTCATTTTCAGATACGCAGTATTTT.

The V and J genes are TRBV27 and TRBJ2-3, with a tentative D call TRBD1 (6 bases). The CDR3 runs to 15 residues. CDR1 is MNHEY, CDR2 SMNVEV, per germline (reference sequence). Deletions cut 5 bases from V and 3 bases from J, with 15 bases between. In DNA form, the CDR3 reads TGTGCCAGCAGTCCAGCGGCCAGGGGAACAGATACGCAGTATTTT. Translated, it gives CASSPAARGTDTQYF.

This clone has only one observation. This chain connects TRBV18 to TRBJ1-5; weak D call: TRBD1 (5 bases). The germline V and J ends were trimmed by 5 bases and 2 bases, with 10 bases remaining between them. The germline CDR1 and CDR2 sequences are KGHSH and LQKENI. The CDR3 is 14 amino acids. Here the CDR3 DNA reads TGTGCCAGCTCAACCGTAGGGGGCAATCAGCCCCAGCATTTT. Its translation is CASSTVGGNQPQHF.

Of note for this clone: It is unclear where the CDR3 begins or ends on the DNA, so no DNA is shown, and the CDR3 is as TCRdb lists it. Other DNA sequences in the sample encode the same CDR3. The V and J genes are TRBV9 and TRBJ1-1. The CDR3 has 16 amino acids, counting both end residues. The germline V gene has CDR1 SGDLS and CDR2 YYNGEE. The CDR3 region is CASSVGRGAKNTEAFF.

V usage is TRBV19 and J usage is TRBJ2-7, with 12 bases identical to TRBD2. The J segment lost 4 bases and the V segment lost 3 bases, leaving 1 base of the junction unmatched. The CDR3 spans 14 residues. The V gene's germline CDR1 is LNHDA and CDR2 SQIVND (reference sequence). CDR3 DNA: TGTGCCAGTAGTATGGGGACTAGCGGGTACGAGCAGTACTTC. Residues: CASSMGTSGYEQYF.

The rearrangement uses TRBV19 and TRBJ1-2; D is undetermined. Trimming removed 6 bases at V and 2 bases at J, with 13 bases between. There are 14 residues in the CDR3. From germline, CDR1 is LNHDA and CDR2 SQIVND (reference sequence). The CDR3 bases are TGTGCCAGTAGATGGGGTGGATTCAACTATGGCTACACCTTC. It translates to CASRWGGFNYGYTF.

This clone was seen more than once but under ten times. This chain uses TRBV20-1 with TRBJ1-5, with D maybe TRBD1 (6 bases). This CDR3 region has 13 residues. Per the germline V gene, CDR1 is DFQATT and CDR2 is SNEGSKA (reference sequence). With 3 bases removed from V and 3 bases from J, the gap between germline ends came to 9 bases. The CDR3 loop reads CSASYRANQPQHF. As DNA, the CDR3 is TGCAGTGCTAGTTACAGGGCCAATCAGCCCCAGCATTTT.